The sequence of this TCR beta chain was determined in a study of glioma-infiltrating T cells. Study-level background: Before surgery, glioma patients received dexamethasone for at most six days. Study findings and constraints: Gliomas, especially low-grade, showed above-expected tissue-blood divergence; non-neoplastic patients showed below.

Amplification of TCR alpha and beta CDR3 regions from RNA used iRepertoire nested multiplex PCR. One-step reverse transcription and amplification started from approximately 100-400 ng of tissue mRNA or PBMC total RNA. TCRdb passed the multiplex PCR reads through MiXCR, listing each CDR3 protein once. The repertoire holds a few hundred thousand distinct CDR3 sequences, with 41% as singletons. As regards this clonotype: Its antigen remains unknown.

Trimming shortened V by 3 bases and J by 0 bases, and 14 bases separated the two germline ends. CDR3 length: 16 residues. Germline assignment: CDR1 DFQATT and CDR2 SNEGSKA (reference sequence). This rearrangement joins TRBV20-1 to TRBJ1-4; TRBD1 might be the D (5 bases). The clonotype comes from a human donor with low-grade glioma or glioblastoma, undergoing nonglioma brain surgery, or in good health (not recorded which). The sample comprised glioma tissue, nonneoplastic brain tissue, or PBMCs (not recorded which). The CDR3 loop is CSARGLQDTTNEKLFF. CDR3 bases: TGCAGTGCTAGGGGACTACAGGACACAACTAATGAAAAACTGTTTTTT.